The sequence of this TCR beta chain was determined in a study of cytomegalovirus exposure and HLA in healthy donors. Sequenced by immunoSEQ multiplex PCR; TCRdb stores in-frame clones only, minus some. The sample lists approximately 300,000 clones; about 85% were seen once. The ends were cut back, 3 bases at V and 4 bases at J, with 16 bases in the middle. CDR1 and CDR2 (germline): LNHDA, SQIVND (reference sequence). The CDR3 totals 16 residues. This clone was counted once. Sequencing was performed on PBMCs. This TCR derives from a woman aged 25-40 years in good health and CMV-seropositive. The J gene is TRBJ2-1, the V gene TRBV19; a weak D match, TRBD2 (6 bases). The CDR3 protein is CASSMGGLPDYNEQFF. CDR3 sequence (DNA): TGTGCCAGTAGTATGGGGGGACTTCCAGATTACAATGAGCAGTTCTTC.